This TCR beta chain was captured by sequencing in a study of response to subunit inactivated influenza vaccine. Study observations and caveats: The authors suggested that few new T cells are recruited per seasonal influenza vaccination.

The germline gives CDR1 MNHEY, CDR2 SMNVEV (reference sequence). V lost 4 bases, J lost 0 bases, and 14 bases lay in between. The CDR3 has 16 residues. Worth noting for this clonotype: Its antigen is undetermined.

Using its own MiXCR run on the RT-PCR reads, TCRdb lists one record per CDR3 protein. The table includes fewer than 250,000 distinct CDR3 sequences, around 14% detected once. The sequence was collected from a man in his fifties who received an inactivated influenza vaccine. The specimen was CD8+ T cells sorted from PBMCs, collected around 5 days after vaccination. The chain recombines TRBV27 with TRBJ2-3; possibly TRBD2 for D (5 bases). The CDR3 sequence: CASSSRSGLSTDTQYF. The CDR3 DNA is TGTGCCAGCAGTTCTCGTTCGGGATTAAGCACAGATACGCAGTATTTT.